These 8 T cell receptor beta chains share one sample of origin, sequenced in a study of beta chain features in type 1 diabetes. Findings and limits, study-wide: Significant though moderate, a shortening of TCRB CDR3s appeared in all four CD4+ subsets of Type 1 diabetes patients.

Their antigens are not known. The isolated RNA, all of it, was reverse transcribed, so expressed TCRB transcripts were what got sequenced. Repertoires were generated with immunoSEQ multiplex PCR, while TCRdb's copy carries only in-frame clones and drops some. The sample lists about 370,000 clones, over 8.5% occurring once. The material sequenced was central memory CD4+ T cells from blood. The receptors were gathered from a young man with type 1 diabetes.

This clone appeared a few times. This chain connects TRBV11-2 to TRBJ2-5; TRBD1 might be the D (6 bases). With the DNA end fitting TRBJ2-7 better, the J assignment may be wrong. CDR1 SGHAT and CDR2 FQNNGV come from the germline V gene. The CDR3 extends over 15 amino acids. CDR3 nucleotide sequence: TGTGCCAGCAGCTTAGTTTTACAGGGACCCTACGAGCAGTACTTC. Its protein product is CASSLVLQGPYEQYF.

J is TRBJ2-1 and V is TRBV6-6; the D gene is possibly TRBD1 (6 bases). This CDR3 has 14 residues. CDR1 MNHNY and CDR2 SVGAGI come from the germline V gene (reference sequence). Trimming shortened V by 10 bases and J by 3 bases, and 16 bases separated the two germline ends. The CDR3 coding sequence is TGTGCCATCACGCCAAACAGGGTCTACAATGAGCAGTTCTTC. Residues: CAITPNRVYNEQFF.

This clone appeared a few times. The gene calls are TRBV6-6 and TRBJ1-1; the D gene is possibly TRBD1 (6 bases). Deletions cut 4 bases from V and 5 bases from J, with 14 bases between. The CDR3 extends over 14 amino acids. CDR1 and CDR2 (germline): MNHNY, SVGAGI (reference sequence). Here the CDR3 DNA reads TGTGCCAGCAGTTTCAGGGGTTCGTGGACTGAAGCTTTCTTT. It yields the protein CASSFRGSWTEAFF.

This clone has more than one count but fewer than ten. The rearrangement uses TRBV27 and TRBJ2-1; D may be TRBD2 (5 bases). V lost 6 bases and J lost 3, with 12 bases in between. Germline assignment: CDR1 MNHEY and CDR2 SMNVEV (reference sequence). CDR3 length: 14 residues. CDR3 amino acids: CASSPGLLYNEQFF. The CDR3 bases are TGTGCCAGCAGCCCAGGACTCCTCTACAATGAGCAGTTCTTC.

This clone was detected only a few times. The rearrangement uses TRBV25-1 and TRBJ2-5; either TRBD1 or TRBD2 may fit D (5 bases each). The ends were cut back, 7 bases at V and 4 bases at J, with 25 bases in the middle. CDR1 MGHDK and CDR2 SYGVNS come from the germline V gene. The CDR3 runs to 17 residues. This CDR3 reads CASTLRRGVESGETQYF. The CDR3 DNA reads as TGTGCCAGCACCCTACGTCGAGGGGTTGAGTCTGGAGAGACCCAGTACTTC.

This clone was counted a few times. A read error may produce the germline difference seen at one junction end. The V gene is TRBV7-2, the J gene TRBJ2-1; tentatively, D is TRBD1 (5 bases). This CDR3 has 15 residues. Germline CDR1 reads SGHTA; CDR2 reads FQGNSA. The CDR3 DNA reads TGTGCCAGCAGCTTCGGTGGGGCCTCCTTCAATGAGCAGTTCTTC. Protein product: CASSFGGASFNEQFF.

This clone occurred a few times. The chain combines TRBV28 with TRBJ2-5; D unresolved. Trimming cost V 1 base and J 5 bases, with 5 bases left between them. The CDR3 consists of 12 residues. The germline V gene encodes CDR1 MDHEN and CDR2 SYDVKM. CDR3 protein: CASSLLRETQYF. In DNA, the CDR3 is TGTGCCAGCAGTTTATTGCGGGAGACCCAGTACTTC.

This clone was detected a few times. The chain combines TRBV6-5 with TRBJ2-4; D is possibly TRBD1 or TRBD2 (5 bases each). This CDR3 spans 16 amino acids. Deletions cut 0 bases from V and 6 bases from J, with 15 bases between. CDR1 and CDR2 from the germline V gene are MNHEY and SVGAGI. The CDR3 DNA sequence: TGTGCCAGCAGTTACTCATCCGGGGCTGGCTCAAACATTCAGTACTTC. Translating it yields CASSYSSGAGSNIQYF.